The rows below give T cell receptor beta chains drawn from one sample of a study of Ad26.COV2.S vaccination and SARS-CoV-2 variants. TCRdb's table, derived via immunoSEQ multiplex PCR, lists solely in-frame clones and lacks some. Of 410,000 or so clones in the sample, about 90% were seen once. Specimen: peripheral blood, collected in a trial of Ad26.COV2.S vaccine versus placebo. The source is a person between 18 and 60 years old who received the Ad26.COV2.S COVID-19 vaccine or a placebo. The CDR3 runs from the conserved cysteine through the conserved F or W. Fields, in order: clone size, CDR3 length, J gene, D gene, V gene, CDR3 DNA, CDR3 protein. D genes are given only for firm matches. Only part of the rows carry a size: once, few, many, or a class if the clone is expanded.

>NA|18|TRBJ2-4|TRBD2|TRBV5-4
TGTGCCAGCAGCCCCGGGACTAGCGGAGGCGTAGCCAAAAACATTCAGTACTTC
CASSPGTSGGVAKNIQYF
>NA|16|TRBJ1-2|TRBD1|TRBV6-2/TRBV6-3
TGTGCCAGCAGTTATGTTACCCGGACAGGGGGCGGTGGCTACACCTTC
CASSYVTRTGGGGYTF
>NA|13|TRBJ2-7|NA|TRBV7-2
TGTGCCAGCAGCTTACGCTATAACTACGAGCAGTACTTC
CASSLRYNYEQYF
>NA|17|TRBJ1-2|NA|TRBV7-9
TGTGCCAGCAGCACTCCCCGGGTTCCAGTGGCTAGCTATGGCTACACCTTC
CASSTPRVPVASYGYTF
>NA|13|TRBJ2-5|NA|TRBV6-5
TGTGCCAGCAGTTACTATAAGGGAGAGACCCAGTACTTC
CASSYYKGETQYF
>once|15|TRBJ1-4|NA|TRBV5-1
TGCGCCAGCAGCTCTCAGGGTACAGCTAATGAAAAACTGTTTTTT
CASSSQGTANEKLFF
>NA|16|TRBJ2-4|TRBD2|TRBV5-6
TGTGCCAGCAGCTTTAGCGGGATTATAGCCAAAAACATTCAGTACTTC
CASSFSGIIAKNIQYF
>NA|18|TRBJ2-3|TRBD2|TRBV27
TGTGCCAGCAGTCCCCTAGGGACTAGCGGGGGTAGCACAGATACGCAGTATTTT
CASSPLGTSGGSTDTQYF
>NA|14|TRBJ1-4|NA|TRBV14
TGTGCCAGCAGCCCTCCGGGGGGGTCGGAAAAACTGTTTTTT
CASSPPGGSEKLFF
>NA|15|TRBJ2-1|NA|TRBV28
TGTGCCAGCAGTTTTAGGGGCGCAACCTACAATGAGCAGTTCTTC
CASSFRGATYNEQFF
>once|16|TRBJ2-6|TRBD1|TRBV3-1/TRBV3-2
TGTGCCAGCAGCCCCGGGACAGGGCTTGGGGCCAACGTCCTGACTTTC
CASSPGTGLGANVLTF
>NA|14|TRBJ2-7|NA|TRBV5-4
TGTGCCAGCAGGACCAGGGAACCCGCCTACGAGCAGTACTTC
CASRTREPAYEQYF
>NA|15|TRBJ1-4|NA|TRBV19
TGTGCCAGTAGTATCCCCAGGGGATATAATGAAAAACTGTTTTTT
CASSIPRGYNEKLFF
>NA|14|TRBJ1-5|NA|TRBV19
TGTGCCAGTATAGGTATTGGTGTCAATCAGCCCCAGCATTTT
CASIGIGVNQPQHF
>many|14|TRBJ1-2|NA|TRBV19
TGTGCCAGCAGCCGTTACCAGGGCACTTATGGCTACACCTTC
CASSRYQGTYGYTF
>NA|15|TRBJ2-7|TRBD2|TRBV5-8
TGTGCCAGCAGGCGGACTAGCGGGGGCCCCTACGAGCAGTACTTC
CASRRTSGGPYEQYF
>NA|13|TRBJ2-7|TRBD1|TRBV30
TGTGCCTGGAGTTCCGGGACAGGGGACGAGCAGTACTTC
CAWSSGTGDEQYF
>once|14|TRBJ2-7|NA|TRBV24-1
TGTGCCACCAGTGTATCTGGACGGCCCTACGAGCAGTACTTC
CATSVSGRPYEQYF
>NA|16|TRBJ2-1|TRBD2|TRBV5-4
TGTGCCAGCAGCTTGCTATCGGGGGGGGCCGGGAATGAGCAGTTCTTC
CASSLLSGGAGNEQFF
>NA|16|TRBJ1-2|TRBD1|TRBV6-2/TRBV6-3
TGTGCCAGCAGTAACTCATACGGGACAGGGGCAAGCGGCTACACCTTC
CASSNSYGTGASGYTF
>NA|13|TRBJ1-1|NA|TRBV24-1
TGTGCCACCAGTGCGGGGGGAGTCACTGAAGCTTTCTTT
CATSAGGVTEAFF
>NA|16|TRBJ2-6|TRBD2|TRBV19
TGTGCCAGTAGCACACCGGGGGGGACTGGGGCCAACGTCCTGACTTTC
CASSTPGGTGANVLTF
>NA|15|TRBJ2-1|TRBD2|TRBV5-1
TGCGCCAGCAGCTTGGAAGCTAGCGGGCGGGATGAGCAGTTCTTC
CASSLEASGRDEQFF
>NA|14|TRBJ2-1|TRBD1|TRBV27
TGTGCCAGCAGTTTATTGGGACAGCACAATGAGCAGTTCTTC
CASSLLGQHNEQFF
>NA|16|TRBJ1-5|NA|TRBV28
TGTGCCAGCATCAGTCTCGAACCCGATAGCAATCAGCCCCAGCATTTT
CASISLEPDSNQPQHF
>NA|16|TRBJ2-3|NA|TRBV4-3
TGCGCCAGCAGCCCGTCCGATAGGGGGGAGACAGATACGCAGTATTTT
CASSPSDRGETDTQYF
>NA|14|TRBJ2-5|NA|TRBV7-2
TGTGCCAGCAGCTGGGACATAAGGAAAGAGACCCAGTACTTC
CASSWDIRKETQYF
>NA|16|TRBJ1-2|NA|TRBV27
TGTGCCAGCAGTTTGAAGGGTAGGGGCTCTTTCTATGGCTACACCTTC
CASSLKGRGSFYGYTF
>NA|13|TRBJ1-1|NA|TRBV5-1
TGCGCCAGCAGCGCTCAACAGAACACTGAAGCTTTCTTT
CASSAQQNTEAFF
>few|16|TRBJ1-3|TRBD1|TRBV7-9
TGTGCCAGCAGCGGATGGACAGGGGGCACTGGAAACACCATATATTTT
CASSGWTGGTGNTIYF
>NA|14|TRBJ2-2|NA|TRBV19
TGTGCCAGTAGTATAGGGCAGGGATTCGGGGAGCTGTTTTTT
CASSIGQGFGELFF
>once|14|TRBJ2-3|NA|TRBV7-2
TGTGCCAGCAGCCCCATCGCCAACACAGATACGCAGTATTTT
CASSPIANTDTQYF
>NA|17|TRBJ1-3|TRBD1|TRBV4-3
TGCGCCAGCAGCCAAGATAGCCAGGGGGCGGTGGGAAACACCATATATTTT
CASSQDSQGAVGNTIYF
>NA|15|TRBJ2-7|TRBD2|TRBV10-3
TGTGCCATCAGTGAGTCGGGGCGGGGGGGCCCCGAGCAGTACTTC
CAISESGRGGPEQYF
>NA|15|TRBJ1-4|NA|TRBV19
TGTGCCAGTGTCCTTGGAGTAGGACCTATAGAAAAACTGTTTTTT
CASVLGVGPIEKLFF
>NA|15|TRBJ2-3|TRBD2|TRBV9
TGTGCCAGCAGCGTAACGCGGGGGAGCACAGATACGCAGTATTTT
CASSVTRGSTDTQYF
>NA|14|TRBJ1-2|TRBD1|TRBV24-1
TGTGCCACCAGTGATCGGGACAGCAACTATGGCTACACCTTC
CATSDRDSNYGYTF
>NA|14|TRBJ2-7|NA|TRBV18
TGTGCCAGCTCACCACCAGCAGGGTTCTACGAGCAGTACTTC
CASSPPAGFYEQYF
>NA|14|TRBJ1-1|NA|TRBV5-1
TGCGCCAGCAGCGATCAACAGGTGAACACTGAAGCTTTCTTT
CASSDQQVNTEAFF
>NA|14|TRBJ1-6|NA|TRBV5-4
TGTGCCAGCAGCTATCGGGACCGAAATTCACCCCTCCACTTT
CASSYRDRNSPLHF
>NA|16|TRBJ2-3|NA|TRBV5-1
TGCGCCAGCAGCTTGGTGGGGGCCCAATCCACAGATACGCAGTATTTT
CASSLVGAQSTDTQYF
>NA|12|TRBJ2-7|NA|TRBV6-1
TGTGCCAGCAGTGATGTCCAGCGGGAGCAGTACTTC
CASSDVQREQYF
>NA|10|TRBJ2-7|NA|TRBV28
TGTGCCAGTGGCGCATACGAGCAGTACTTC
CASGAYEQYF
>NA|16|TRBJ2-5|TRBD1|TRBV3-1/TRBV3-2
TGTGCCAGCAGCCAAGTGCCGGGACAGGGTCTAGAGACCCAGTACTTC
CASSQVPGQGLETQYF
>NA|17|TRBJ1-4|TRBD1|TRBV18
TGTGCCAGCTCAGTTAACAGGGGGCGTTCAACTAATGAAAAACTGTTTTTT
CASSVNRGRSTNEKLFF
>NA|13|TRBJ2-1|TRBD2|TRBV25-1
TGTGCCAGCGTCCTAGCGGGCGGCAATGAGCAGTTCTTC
CASVLAGGNEQFF
>NA|15|TRBJ2-7|TRBD1|TRBV9
TGTGCCAGCAGCGTAGGGGACAGCGTGGCCTACGAGCAGTACTTC
CASSVGDSVAYEQYF
>NA|15|TRBJ1-5|TRBD1|TRBV29-1
TGCAGCGTTGGAAAAGGACAGGGCGTTGATCAGCCCCAGCATTTT
CSVGKGQGVDQPQHF
>NA|14|TRBJ1-2|NA|TRBV28
TGTGCCAGCAGTTTATTAGGGGTCAACTATGGCTACACCTTC
CASSLLGVNYGYTF
>NA|16|TRBJ2-6|NA|TRBV15
TGTGCCACCAGTGGCAGCTTTAGCTCTGGGGCCAACGTCCTGACTTTC
CATSGSFSSGANVLTF
>NA|18|TRBJ2-7|TRBD1|TRBV5-5
TGTGCCAGCAGCTTTCTTCTTGCCAAGACAGGGGGCGACTACGAGCAGTACTTC
CASSFLLAKTGGDYEQYF
>NA|15|TRBJ2-1|TRBD2|TRBV11-3
TGTGCCAGCAGCTTAGGGCGGGGGGGCCCCAATGAGCAGTTCTTC
CASSLGRGGPNEQFF
>NA|12|TRBJ1-1|TRBD1|TRBV29-1
TGCAGCGGCCGGGACAGCGCCACTGAAGCTTTCTTT
CSGRDSATEAFF
>NA|14|TRBJ2-7|NA|TRBV11-2
TGTGCCAGCAGCGCAAAAGGGACCTACTACGAGCAGTACTTC
CASSAKGTYYEQYF